This TCR beta chain was found in a study of shared clonotypes between healthy human individuals. Execution of the assay was at deep level. The assay was immunoSEQ multiplex PCR, and TCRdb's table has in-frame clones only and misses some. This table holds 2 million to 2.5 million clones, roughly 93% found once. Germline lookup yields CDR1 SGHDT and CDR2 YYEEEE. This CDR3 has 12 residues. Every contributor of samples was a Caucasian grown-up residing in Nashville, Tennessee. The rearrangement links TRBV5-6 to TRBJ2-5; D is ambiguous. The last part of the DNA fits TRBJ2-7 better; the J call may be wrong. The specimen was naive CD4+ T cells from PBMCs. Subset: CD45RA+ positively selected. This clonotype was obtained from a man between 18 and 35 years old in good health. Some clones in this sample may be carry-over from other donors' samples. CDR3 in amino acids: CASSLSSYEQYF. CDR3 sequence (DNA): TGTGCCAGCAGCCTATCCTCGTACGAGCAGTACTTC.